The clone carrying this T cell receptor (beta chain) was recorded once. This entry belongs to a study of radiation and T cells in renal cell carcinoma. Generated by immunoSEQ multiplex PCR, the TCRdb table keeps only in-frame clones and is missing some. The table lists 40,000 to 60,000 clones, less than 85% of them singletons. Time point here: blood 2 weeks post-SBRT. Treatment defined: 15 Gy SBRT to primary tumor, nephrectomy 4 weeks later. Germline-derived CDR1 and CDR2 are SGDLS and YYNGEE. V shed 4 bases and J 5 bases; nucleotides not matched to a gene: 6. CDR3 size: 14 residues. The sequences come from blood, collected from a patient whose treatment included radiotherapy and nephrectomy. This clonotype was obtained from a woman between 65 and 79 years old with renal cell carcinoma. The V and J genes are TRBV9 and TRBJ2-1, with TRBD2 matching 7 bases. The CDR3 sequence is CASSPSGGHNEQFF. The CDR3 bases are TGTGCCAGCAGCCCCTCGGGGGGTCACAATGAGCAGTTCTTC.